This passage covers 16 T cell receptor beta chains from one sample sequenced in a study of blood T cell repertoires in COVID-19. Sequenced by immunoSEQ multiplex PCR; TCRdb stores in-frame clones only, minus some. The profile covers about 83,000 clones, with about 82% appearing a single time and about 8.5% taken by the ten largest. The material sequenced was peripheral blood. These receptors were collected from a man over 45 with active COVID-19.

This chain joins TRBV6-2 or TRBV6-3 and TRBJ2-4, with 8 positions matching TRBD2. Germline V lookup: CDR1 MNHEY, CDR2 SVGEGT. The CDR3 is 15 amino acids. V shed 6 bases and J 2 bases; nucleotides not matched to a gene: 6. The CDR3 DNA sequence: TGTGCCAGCAGCCCCGGACTAGCAACCAAAAACATTCAGTACTTC. This gives the protein CASSPGLATKNIQYF.

The gene calls are TRBV29-1 and TRBJ2-7, with 9 bases matching TRBD1. Trimming cost V 3 bases and J 2 bases; bases outside gene matches: 2. Germline CDR1 and CDR2: SQVTM and ANQGSEA. The CDR3 consists of 13 residues. The CDR3 bases are TGCAGCGTTGAGGGGGACAGGGCCTACGAGCAGTACTTC. Translation: CSVEGDRAYEQYF.

This sequence joins TRBV9 and TRBJ1-6; D is unclear. Trimming stripped 3 bases from V and 3 bases from J, with 10 bases between. The germline V gene encodes CDR1 SGDLS and CDR2 YYNGEE. This CDR3 comprises 15 residues. CDR3 protein: CASSDDTLYNSPLHF. The CDR3 DNA reads TGTGCCAGCAGCGACGACACCCTCTATAATTCACCCCTCCACTTT.

V gene TRBV5-4 combines with J gene TRBJ2-2; 7 bases are shared with TRBD2. The CDR3 has 16 residues. Germline V lookup: CDR1 SGHNT, CDR2 YYREEE (reference sequence). Unmatched junction bases numbered 2, after V lost 0 bases and J lost 0 bases. The CDR3 loop reads CASSLDLAANTGELFF. The CDR3 region has the DNA TGTGCCAGCAGCTTGGACCTAGCGGCGAACACCGGGGAGCTGTTTTTT.

The chain joins TRBV7-2 to TRBJ2-1; the D gene is possibly TRBD2 (6 bases). Deletions cut 5 bases from V and 6 bases from J, with 20 bases between. CDR3 length equals 16 residues. Germline V CDR1 and CDR2: SGHTA, FQGNSA. CDR3 residues: CASSLFAGLVTNEQFF. DNA for the CDR3: TGTGCCAGCAGCCTCTTTGCGGGACTCGTTACCAATGAGCAGTTCTTC.

The chain couples TRBV5-1 to TRBJ2-7; D may be TRBD1 (6 bases). Per germline, CDR1 SGHRS and CDR2 YFSETQ. The V end lost 4 bases, the J end lost 2 bases, and 13 bases lay between the germline ends. This CDR3 region has 14 residues. As DNA, the CDR3 is TGCGCCAGCAGCCCCCGGGACAAACCCTACGAGCAGTACTTC. Its translation: CASSPRDKPYEQYF.

The chain joins TRBV6-4 to TRBJ2-1; 9 bases match TRBD1. Germline-derived CDR1 and CDR2 are MRHNA and SNTAGT. The CDR3 spans 15 residues. V shed 6 bases and J 5 bases; nucleotides not matched to a gene: 8. In nucleotides, the CDR3 is TGTGCCAGCAGATTCGACAGGGGGGCTCACAATGAGCAGTTCTTC. This encodes CASRFDRGAHNEQFF.

The genes are TRBV4-2 and TRBJ1-2; weak D call: TRBD1 (6 bases). With 1 base removed from V and 5 bases from J, the gap between germline ends came to 14 bases. Germline V CDR1 and CDR2: LGHNA, YNFKEQ. The CDR3 contains 15 residues. The CDR3 spells CASSQARTDSYGYTF. CDR3 sequence (DNA): TGTGCCAGCAGCCAAGCCCGGACAGACTCATATGGCTACACCTTC.

This clone has only one observation. J is TRBJ2-2 and V is TRBV29-1; 10 positions agree with TRBD2. The CDR3 runs to 17 residues. The trim removed 5 bases at V and 0 bases at J, leaving 9 bases unmatched. Germline assignment: CDR1 SQVTM and CDR2 ANQGSEA. CDR3 protein: CSVRTVGTSANTGELFF. For the CDR3, the DNA is TGCAGCGTTCGTACAGTCGGGACTAGCGCGAACACCGGGGAGCTGTTTTTT.

The V gene is TRBV27, the J gene TRBJ2-3; the D gene is possibly TRBD2 (5 bases). The CDR3 runs to 14 residues. The ends were cut back, 10 bases at V and 0 bases at J, with 14 bases in the middle. Looked up from germline, CDR1 is MNHEY and CDR2 is SMNVEV (reference sequence). Here the CDR3 reads CATEDRGSTDTQYF. The CDR3 region has the DNA TGTGCCACCGAGGACCGGGGTAGCACAGATACGCAGTATTTT.

The V call is TRBV24-1, the J call TRBJ2-1; D unresolved. The CDR3 is 15 amino acids. The V gene lost 4 bases and the J gene lost 3 bases, with 12 bases spanning the gap. Germline V gene lookup returns CDR1 KGHDR and CDR2 SFDVKD. The CDR3 loop is CATSDPADNYNEQFF. The CDR3 coding sequence is TGTGCCACCAGTGACCCGGCCGACAACTACAATGAGCAGTTCTTC.

The rearrangement joins TRBV5-6 to TRBJ1-2; no clear D. CDR3 length equals 14 residues. Trimming cost V 0 bases and J 6 bases, with 12 bases left between them. CDR1 is SGHDT, CDR2 YYEEEE, per germline. CDR3 sequence (DNA): TGTGCCAGCAGCTTGGTGGCACCCGATGATGGCTACACCTTC. This translates into CASSLVAPDDGYTF.

The rearrangement links TRBV29-1 to TRBJ2-1; 8 nucleotides agree with TRBD2. Trimming removed 1 base from V and 8 bases from J; junction bases left unmatched: 10. Germline lookup yields CDR1 SQVTM and CDR2 ANQGSEA. This CDR3 contains 15 residues. The DNA for the CDR3 is TGCAGCGTTGAAGGTCGGGAGGGCCGGGTGGATGAGCAGTTCTTC. Translating gives CSVEGREGRVDEQFF.

This CDR3 is CASSQLTITGGRETQYF. CDR3 coding DNA: TGTGCCAGCAGTCAATTAACCATCACAGGGGGCAGGGAGACCCAGTACTTC. The rearrangement uses TRBV3-1 (or the pseudogene TRBV3-2) and TRBJ2-5, with TRBD1 matching 9 bases. The germline V gene encodes CDR1 LGHDT and CDR2 YNNKEL (reference sequence). The CDR3 sequence is 17 residues long. Germline trimming cut 6 bases from V and 5 bases from J; bases unmatched to any gene: 16.

The chain combines TRBV28 with TRBJ2-2, with 8 positions matching TRBD2. J gave up 7 bases and V 6 bases, and 16 bases lay outside the gene matches. Germline V gene data show CDR1 as MDHEN and CDR2 as SYDVKM. This CDR3 has 17 amino acids. The CDR3 coding sequence is TGTGCCAGCAGCCCCCCCCTGTGGACGGGGGGGATCGGGGAGCTGTTTTTT. Protein: CASSPPLWTGGIGELFF.

The chain links TRBV4-2 to TRBJ1-1; D remains unclear. Looked up from germline, CDR1 is LGHNA and CDR2 is YNFKEQ. V gave up 0 bases and J gave up 0 bases, with 17 bases separating them. This CDR3 is 18 amino acids long. The CDR3 reads CASSQDRPQVQLNTEAFF. CDR3 DNA sequence: TGTGCCAGCAGCCAAGATAGGCCGCAGGTCCAACTGAACACTGAAGCTTTCTTT.